This T cell receptor (beta chain) came from a study of blood T cell repertoires in COVID-19. Per the study methods: Amplification of reference gene primers provided the estimated nucleated cell counts. Here immunoSEQ multiplex PCR was the method, and the copy in TCRdb shows in-frame clones only, minus some. D and trimming come from the DNA, and the V and J calls and clone size come from that table. The table lists roughly 150,000 clones, approximately 85% of them singletons, with 5.5% to 8% in the top ten. Seattle's enrolled individuals joined amid active infection and were then monitored longitudinally. The TCR sequence derives from a man aged 80 or over with COVID-19, enrolled during active disease. Material for sequencing was peripheral blood.

Written as DNA, the CDR3 is TGTGCCAGCAGCCCAAGCAGGGGCGACACCGGGGAGCTGTTTTTT. Protein sequence: CASSPSRGDTGELFF. The chain is built from TRBV3-1 (or the pseudogene TRBV3-2) and TRBJ2-2; possible D gene TRBD1, 6 bases. The ends were cut back, 4 bases at V and 3 bases at J, with 12 bases in the middle. There are 15 residues in the CDR3. CDR1 is LGHDT and CDR2 is YNNKEL in the germline V gene (reference sequence).